This T cell receptor beta chain was sequenced during a study of blood T cell repertoires in COVID-19. TCRdb keeps only in-frame clones here, not all; method: immunoSEQ multiplex PCR. Among about 120,000 clones listed, roughly 79% were seen once. This CDR3 region has 13 residues. The germline CDR1 and CDR2 sequences are LNHDA and SQIVND (reference sequence). V lost 6 bases and J lost 2; bases outside the gene matches: 3. The TCR comes from a man aged 65-85 years with acute or convalescent COVID-19. The chain is built from TRBV19 and TRBJ2-5; 7 bases line up with TRBD1. Sequencing was done on a sample of peripheral blood. CDR3 loop: CASRRDRQETQYF. The CDR3 nucleotides read TGTGCCAGTAGGAGGGACAGACAAGAGACCCAGTACTTC.